The rows below give T cell receptor beta chains drawn from one sample of a study of blood T cell repertoires in COVID-19. Clones were sequenced by immunoSEQ multiplex PCR, and TCRdb holds only the in-frame ones, with some missing. The data hold some 80,000 clones, with more than 60% observed a single time. Sequencing used peripheral blood. The origin of the receptors is a woman aged 80 or older with active or convalescent COVID-19. Each CDR3 is given with its conserved first and last residue. A D gene is named only where the DNA matches it firmly. Expanded clones are given a class, and other clones once, few, many or no size at all.

v_call	clone_size	j_call	cdr3_length	d_call	cdr3_aa	cdr3_nt
TRBV19	once	TRBJ1-2	15	.	CASRPGPGRVYGYTF	TGTGCCAGTAGGCCTGGTCCCGGCAGGGTCTATGGCTACACCTTC
TRBV3-1/TRBV3-2	.	TRBJ1-6	15	.	CASSALAGVNSPLHF	TGTGCCAGCAGCGCTCTAGCGGGGGTTAATTCACCCCTCCACTTT
TRBV10-2	.	TRBJ2-7	15	.	CASGARQDPSSEQYF	TGCGCCAGCGGGGCCAGGCAGGACCCTTCCTCCGAGCAGTACTTC
TRBV28	.	TRBJ2-7	14	TRBD2	CASSVLAESYEQYF	TGTGCCAGCAGTGTACTAGCGGAATCCTACGAGCAGTACTTC
TRBV2	.	TRBJ2-7	13	TRBD1	CASRGTGPNEQYF	TGTGCCAGCAGGGGGACAGGGCCCAACGAGCAGTACTTC
TRBV18	few	TRBJ2-7	17	.	CASSPLRSRAVPYEQYF	TGTGCCAGCTCACCCCTAAGGTCCAGGGCGGTCCCCTACGAGCAGTACTTC
TRBV6-5	.	TRBJ2-2	15	TRBD1	CASSLQGARAGELFF	TGTGCCAGCAGTTTACAGGGGGCGCGGGCCGGGGAGCTGTTTTTT
TRBV5-3	.	TRBJ2-7	14	TRBD1	CARSGGQGPYEQYF	TGTGCCAGAAGCGGGGGACAGGGACCCTACGAGCAGTACTTC
TRBV5-5	.	TRBJ2-7	14	.	CASSLVPGAYEQYF	TGTGCCAGCAGCTTGGTTCCAGGGGCCTACGAGCAGTACTTC
TRBV6-5	.	TRBJ2-5	15	.	CASSPLQGLVETQYF	TGTGCCAGCAGTCCCTTGCAGGGGTTGGTAGAGACCCAGTACTTC
TRBV27	once	TRBJ2-3	17	.	CASSFRLAEGWGDTQYF	TGTGCCAGCAGTTTTCGGCTAGCTGAAGGGTGGGGAGATACGCAGTATTTT
TRBV5-1	.	TRBJ2-5	16	TRBD2	CASSIGLAGGQETQYF	TGCGCCAGCAGCATTGGACTAGCGGGGGGACAAGAGACCCAGTACTTC